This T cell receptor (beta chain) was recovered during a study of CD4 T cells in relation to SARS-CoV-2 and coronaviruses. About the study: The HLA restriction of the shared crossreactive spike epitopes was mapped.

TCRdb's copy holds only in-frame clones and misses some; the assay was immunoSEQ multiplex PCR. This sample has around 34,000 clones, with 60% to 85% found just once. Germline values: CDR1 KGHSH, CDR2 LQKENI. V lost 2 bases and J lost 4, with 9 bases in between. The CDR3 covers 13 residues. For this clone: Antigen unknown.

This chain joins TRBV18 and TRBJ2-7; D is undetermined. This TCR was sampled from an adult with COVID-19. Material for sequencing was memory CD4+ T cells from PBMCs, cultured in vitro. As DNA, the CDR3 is TGTGCCAGCTCACCATTAGGTCTGTACGAGCAGTACTTC. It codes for CASSPLGLYEQYF.